Given below is one T cell receptor beta chain in context. Its antigen specificity is not known. The input lacks base qualities; no much larger clone sits a single base away. The immunoSEQ Assay, a bias-controlled multiplex PCR, was used to amplify TCRbeta CDR3 regions from genomic DNA. The study's own analysis went as follows. The number of nucleated cells in each sample was estimated from the amplification of reference gene primers within the assay. Sequence reads were collapsed and filtered to measure the absolute abundance of every unique TCRbeta CDR3 rearrangement. For each sample, productive Simpson clonality was calculated by taking the square root of Simpson's diversity index across productive rearrangements. As stored in TCRdb, this immuneACCESS dataset retains in-frame rearrangements with V and J assigned. A fraction of the clones does not appear; measured against another copy, unresolved V genes explain less than half of the discrepancy, and the remainder lacks a known reason. The V and J calls and clone size were taken over from that table, and D and trimming were inferred from the DNA. This sample gives 250,000 to 350,000 clones in total; around 89% of them show up just once. The ten largest clones capture roughly 4% of the sample.

This entry belongs to a study of blood T cell repertoires in COVID-19 (TCRdb year 2020). With regard to the full study: The collaborator samples originated in the United States, Italy and Spain and spanned the acute and convalescent phases of COVID-19. The prospective study material was composed of cDNA or gDNA derived from T cells, B-cell-depleted T cells, or PBMCs. Subjects who had been exposed to COVID-19, were actively infected with it, or had recovered from it provided the deeply sampled blood TCRbeta repertoires that made up the dataset. The repertoires were released in a freely available public database intended as a resource for research on the immune response to SARS-CoV-2. Samples came from the ongoing ImmuneRACE study (first 160 participants) plus 1,254 subjects from 6 global collaborators. A de-identified subject ID, COVID-19 status, age in years and sex were almost always included in the sample metadata. Where available, HLA class I and class II types were taken from metadata supplied by the sample provider and were not determined by assay-based typing. Study-wide conclusions, independent of this receptor: How much clinical and demographic metadata was included differed by source and by participant, and the metadata was provided uncurated.

The trim is 1 base for V and 3 bases for J, with a gap of 10 bases between the germline ends. The CDR3 covers 15 residues, taking in both the cysteine and the phenylalanine. Only CDR3 DNA remains: 45 bases, in frame from the first base. CDR1 and CDR2 were assigned from the germline V gene (reference sequence) as SEHNR and FQNEAQ. The collaborating institutions used their own protocols to collect whole blood in K2EDTA tubes. Collaborator samples were shipped for TCRbeta analysis as frozen whole blood, isolated PBMCs, or DNA extracted from either sample type. This chain joins TRBV7-9 to TRBJ1-3, with the D gene uncertain. The clonotype comes from a woman in her 50s with active or convalescent COVID-19. Material for sequencing was peripheral blood. The sequenced DNA: TGTGCCAGCAGCTTAGTAAGTGGGAGTGGAAACACCATATATTTT. Its coded protein is CASSLVSGSGNTIYF.